This T cell receptor beta chain emerged from a study of blood T cell repertoires in COVID-19. Study details: COVID-19 samples, acute and convalescent, were from the United States, Italy and Spain.

The protocol was immunoSEQ multiplex PCR, while the TCRdb copy is restricted to in-frame clones and leaves out a portion. The repertoire holds around 300,000 clones, roughly 88% seen once, with approximately 1% in the top ten. Cohort 3 donors were reported recovered after two negative PCRs, clearance, or symptom resolution. This TCR was sampled from a woman aged 25-40 years who had recovered from COVID-19. The specimen was PBMCs or T cells enriched from blood (not recorded which).

CDR3 region: CASSPVDRADTGELFF. CDR3 DNA: TGCGCCAGCAGCCCCGTAGACAGGGCGGATACCGGGGAGCTGTTTTTT. The rearrangement links TRBV4-1 to TRBJ2-2; 7 bases map to TRBD1. J lost 5 bases, V lost 4 bases, and 10 bases had no gene match. Germline-derived CDR1 and CDR2 are MGHRA and YSYEKL. This CDR3 is built from 16 residues.